This TCR beta chain emerged from a study of blood T cell repertoires in COVID-19. Study information: Donors in the United States, Italy and Spain gave samples during acute or convalescent COVID-19.

Original processing notes: The assay estimated nucleated cells by amplifying reference gene primers. The protocol was immunoSEQ multiplex PCR, while the TCRdb copy is restricted to in-frame clones and leaves out a portion. V, J and clone size are those of that table, while D and trimming were read from the DNA. The table shows under 350,000 clones, with around 88% occurring only once. The CDR3 extends over 13 amino acids. Deletions cut 5 bases from V and 8 bases from J, with 10 bases between. CDR1 and CDR2 from the germline V gene are MNHNS and SASEGT. The receptor's source is a man aged 40-50 years with acute or convalescent COVID-19. Sequenced: peripheral blood. This rearrangement joins TRBV6-1 to TRBJ1-6; D is undetermined. As DNA, the CDR3 is TGTGCCAGCAGTTCCATGCGGGATTCACCCCTCCACTTT. It yields the protein CASSSMRDSPLHF.